These 24 T cell receptor beta chains were sequenced from one sample in a study of metastatic and nonmetastatic thyroid tumors. Via MiXCR, TCRdb re-called the PCR reads. The repertoire holds about 53,000 clones, roughly 20% seen once, with roughly 4% in the top ten. All patients were treatment-naive before thyroid surgery. Specimen: blood. These receptors came from a female donor with papillary thyroid cancer or a benign thyroid nodule (not recorded which). Some clones in this sample may be carry-over from other donors' samples.

There are many counts of this clone. J is TRBJ2-1 and V is TRBV20-1; TRBD2 matches at 12 bases. CDR1 DFQATT and CDR2 SNEGSKA come from the germline V gene (reference sequence). The CDR3 is 16 amino acids. The junction had 8 bases not matched to a gene; V was cut back by 0 bases and J by 8 bases. The CDR3 region is CSARDQASGRGYEQFF. CDR3 nucleotide sequence: TGCAGTGCTAGAGATCAAGCTAGCGGGAGGGGGTATGAGCAGTTCTTC.

In this sample, this clone turned up many times. The chain joins TRBV6-1 to TRBJ2-7, with D tentatively TRBD1 or TRBD2 (5 bases each). Germline values: CDR1 MNHNS, CDR2 SASEGT. This CDR3 contains 16 residues. Trimming left V 5 bases short and J 1 base short, with 18 bases between. In DNA form, the CDR3 reads TGTGCCAGCAGTCCTCGGAGGACACTTTTGTCCTACGAGCAGTACTTC. This gives the protein CASSPRRTLLSYEQYF.

The chain links TRBV20-1 to TRBJ1-6, with D perhaps TRBD1 (5 bases). This CDR3 region has 14 residues. V was pared by 8 bases and J by 7 bases, with 18 bases between. Germline assignment: CDR1 DFQATT and CDR2 SNEGSKA (reference sequence). The CDR3 protein is CSSPLRGRNSPLHF. In nucleotides, the CDR3 is TGCAGTTCCCCGCTGCGGGGGAGAAATTCACCCCTCCACTTT.

Only one count was recorded for this clone. J is TRBJ2-7 and V is TRBV20-1, with D possibly being TRBD2 (5 bases). V was pared by 0 bases and J by 6 bases, with 24 bases between. The V gene's germline CDR1 is DFQATT and CDR2 SNEGSKA (reference sequence). This CDR3 is built from 17 residues. Here the CDR3 reads CSARDSVSAPRRVEQYF. Written as DNA, the CDR3 is TGCAGTGCTAGAGATAGCGTCAGCGCTCCCCGACGCGTCGAGCAGTACTTC.

At least ten counts were recorded for this clone. The chain joins TRBV11-2 to TRBJ2-5, with D perhaps matching TRBD2 (6 bases). The germline V and J ends were trimmed by 1 base and 3 bases, with 12 bases remaining between them. Looked up from germline, CDR1 is SGHAT and CDR2 is FQNNGV. The CDR3 is 15 amino acids. This CDR3 is CASSLGVAAEETQYF. The CDR3 coding sequence is TGTGCCAGCAGCTTAGGGGTAGCGGCCGAAGAGACCCAGTACTTC.

This clone was detected many times. The chain uses TRBV6-1 and TRBJ2-2, with D uncertain. Between the trimmed V and J ends, which lost 11 bases and 7 bases, there was a span of 14 bases. Germline V gene lookup returns CDR1 MNHNS and CDR2 SASEGT. This CDR3 has 12 residues. The CDR3 here is CASGRLGGELFF. In DNA form, the CDR3 reads TGTGCCTCCGGAAGGCTCGGCGGGGAGCTGTTTTTT.

This clone has ten or more counts. The chain combines TRBV7-9 with TRBJ2-2; the D gene is possibly TRBD2 (5 bases). CDR3 length: 14 amino acids. V was trimmed by 3 bases and J by 6 bases, leaving 11 bases between them. Germline V gene sequence: CDR1 SEHNR, CDR2 FQNEAQ (reference sequence). CDR3 loop: CASSFNGVAGELFF. CDR3 coding DNA: TGTGCCAGCAGCTTTAACGGGGTGGCCGGGGAGCTGTTTTTT.

Ten or more counts support this clone. The J gene is TRBJ1-3, the V gene TRBV3-1; unclear D gene. CDR1 and CDR2 from the germline V gene are LGHDT and YNNKEL (reference sequence). The CDR3 has 13 residues. Trimming took off 5 bases at V and 2 bases at J, with 7 bases between the two ends. CDR3 sequence reads: CASSYRAGNTIYF. CDR3 nucleotide sequence: TGTGCCAGCAGCTACCGAGCTGGAAACACCATATATTTT.

Note on this clone: Other DNA sequences in this specimen translate into the identical CDR3. The genes are TRBV12-3 or TRBV12-4 and TRBJ1-5; TRBD1 might be the D (5 bases). The CDR3 sequence is 18 residues long. With 6 bases removed from V and 7 bases from J, the gap between germline ends came to 28 bases. In nucleotides, the CDR3 is TGTGCCAGCAGGATACCGGGACTGACCAGTAACGGCTACCAGCCCCAGCATTTT. Amino acids: CASRIPGLTSNGYQPQHF.

This clone has a handful of counts. The rearrangement uses TRBV15 and TRBJ2-5, with TRBD1 as a possible D gene (5 bases). V gave up 5 bases and J gave up 1 base, with 17 bases separating them. The CDR3 is 16 residues long. Germline values: CDR1 LNHNV, CDR2 YYDKDF (reference sequence). This CDR3 is CATSYPLGQGQETQYF. The DNA for the CDR3 is TGTGCCACCAGCTATCCCCTGGGGCAAGGCCAAGAGACCCAGTACTTC.

This clone occurred many times. The chain employs TRBV10-1 and TRBJ2-2; D is unclear. This CDR3 has 13 amino acids. Trimming took 0 bases from V and 6 from J, leaving 5 bases between them. Germline CDR1 and CDR2: WNHNN and SYGVQD (reference sequence). DNA of the CDR3: TGCGCCAGCAGTGAGTCCACCGCCGGGGAGCTGTTTTTT. Translation gives CASSESTAGELFF.

This clone was detected ten times or more. The junction shows a germline mismatch at one end, possibly a read error. Other DNA sequences of this sample code for an identical CDR3. This chain links TRBV6-1 with TRBJ1-1, with TRBD1 as a possible D gene (5 bases). The germline V gene encodes CDR1 MNHNS and CDR2 SASEGT. The CDR3 is 12 amino acids. This CDR3 is CATSRKGTEAFF. The CDR3 DNA reads TGTGCCACATCCCGGAAGGGGACTGAAGCTTTCTTC.

This clone was observed many times. The V and J genes are TRBV24-1 and TRBJ2-6, with D possibly being TRBD1 (5 bases). This CDR3 comprises 17 residues. In germline, CDR1 is KGHDR, CDR2 SFDVKD. V lost 2 bases to trimming and J lost 4 bases, with 14 bases between them. Written as DNA, the CDR3 is TGTGCCACCAGTGATTCCCTCGACAGTTCGGGGGCCAACGTCCTGACTTTC. Translated, it gives CATSDSLDSSGANVLTF.

V usage is TRBV9 and J usage is TRBJ2-7; 7 nucleotides agree with TRBD2. The J segment lost 3 bases and the V segment lost 4 bases, leaving 7 bases of the junction unmatched. The CDR3 sequence is 14 residues long. Germline CDR1 reads SGDLS; CDR2 reads YYNGEE. The CDR3 sequence is CASSPRTSDYEQYF. The CDR3 DNA sequence: TGTGCCAGCAGCCCTCGGACTAGTGACTACGAGCAGTACTTC. The full variable domain, rest sourced from reference TRBV9 and TRBJ2-7, is DSGVTQTPKHLITATGQRVTLRCSPRSGDLSVYWYQQSLDQGLQFLIQYYNGEERAKGNILERFSAQQFPDLHSELNLSSLELGDSALYFCASSPRTSDYEQYFGPGTRLTVT.

There are many counts of this clone. The chain carries TRBV5-4 and TRBJ1-5; no clear D. V was clipped by 3 bases and J by 4 bases, with 23 bases between them. The CDR3 is 18 residues long. The V gene's germline CDR1 is SGHNT and CDR2 YYREEE (reference sequence). CDR3 loop: CASSSVIGFNRINQPQHF. Written as DNA, the CDR3 is TGTGCCAGCAGCTCCGTCATTGGTTTCAACAGAATAAATCAGCCCCAGCATTTT.

This clone has a count of ten or more. CDR3 DNA: TGTGCCAGCTCACCAAGACAGCAAGGGACTCATTCACCCCTCCACTTT. Amino acid sequence: CASSPRQQGTHSPLHF. This chain connects TRBV18 to TRBJ1-6; perhaps TRBD1 as D (5 bases). The CDR3 is made up of 16 amino acids. From germline, CDR1 is KGHSH and CDR2 LQKENI. V lost 2 bases and J lost 8, with 16 bases in between.

As for this clone: Germline and junction disagree at one end, which may indicate a read error. CDR3 sequence reads: CASRLVPGGTTDTQYF. The CDR3 DNA sequence: TGCGCCAGCAGATTGGTCCCGGGAGGGACAACAGATACGCAGTATTTT. This chain links TRBV5-1 with TRBJ2-3, with TRBD2 identical over 8 bases. This CDR3 spans 16 amino acids. The germline V gene encodes CDR1 SGHRS and CDR2 YFSETQ.

This clone was found a few times. This sequence may be a read error, since a much larger clone differs from it by one base. The V and J genes are TRBV19 and TRBJ1-1; D not certain. The CDR3 is 14 residues long. Per the germline V gene, CDR1 is LNHDA and CDR2 is SQIVND (reference sequence). As DNA, the CDR3 is TGTGCCAGTAGTGACCCCAAACTGGGCACTGAATCTTTCTTT. Protein product: CASSDPKLGTESFF.

This clone occurred many times. V is TRBV3-1 and J is TRBJ1-1; D call uncertain. The CDR3 runs 11 residues. The germline V gene has CDR1 LGHDT and CDR2 YNNKEL (reference sequence). Between the trimmed V and J ends, which lost 4 bases and 5 bases, there was a span of 5 bases. CDR3 loop: CASSLGTEAFF. DNA for the CDR3: TGTGCCAGCAGCCTGGGGACTGAAGCTTTCTTT.

As for this clone: Just one base apart from a much larger clone, this may be a read error. This chain uses TRBV24-1 with TRBJ2-5; 7 nucleotides line up with TRBD1. With the DNA end fitting TRBJ2-4 better, the J assignment may be wrong. This CDR3 has 14 amino acids. The germline V gene has CDR1 KGHDR and CDR2 SFDVKD. The CDR3 nucleotides are TGTGCCACCAGTGATTCGGGACAGATCAACATTCAGTACTTC. Its translation: CATSDSGQINIQYF.

This clone occurred many times. This chain links TRBV20-1 with TRBJ2-3; 8 bases map to TRBD2. The CDR3 covers 14 residues. Germline CDR1 is DFQATT and CDR2 is SNEGSKA (reference sequence). The V gene end was trimmed by 3 bases and the J gene end by 3 bases; junction bases not matched to a gene: 5. This CDR3 is CSASRLAGTDTQYF. The CDR3, as DNA: TGCAGTGCTAGTAGGCTAGCGGGTACAGATACGCAGTATTTT.

The sample holds many counts of this clone. V usage is TRBV5-1 and J usage is TRBJ1-4, with D perhaps matching TRBD1 (5 bases). Germline CDR1 is SGHRS and CDR2 is YFSETQ. V lost 5 bases, J lost 4 bases, and 12 bases lay in between. The CDR3 is made up of 14 amino acids. The CDR3 loop reads CASREGAVNEKLFF. As DNA, the CDR3 is TGCGCCAGCAGGGAAGGGGCGGTTAATGAAAAACTGTTTTTT.

The DNA for the CDR3 is TGTGCCAGCAGCCGAAGAACTAGCTGGATCTCGGAGCAGTTCTTC. It is translated as CASSRRTSWISEQFF. The chain recombines TRBV3-1 with TRBJ2-1; TRBD2 is a possible D gene (6 bases). This CDR3 has 15 residues. The germline CDR1 and CDR2 sequences are LGHDT and YNNKEL (reference sequence). V lost 4 bases and J 10 bases, leaving 20 bases between the germline ends.

As concerns this clone: This may arise from a read error, as a much more abundant clone is one base away. The rearrangement links TRBV5-4 to TRBJ2-5; 7 nucleotides agree with TRBD1. CDR1 and CDR2 from the germline V gene are SGHNT and YYREEE (reference sequence). This CDR3 contains 12 residues. Here the CDR3 DNA reads TGTGCCAGCAGCTTGCAGGGGGAGAGCCAGTACTTC. It specifies CASSLQGESQYF.